The 3 T cell receptor beta chains below were found in one sample sequenced in a study of regulatory T cells in long-lasting Graves disease (dated by TCRdb to 2020 to 2023). Library prep was done by multiplex PCR. Sequencing took place on an Illumina HiSeq 4000. iRepertoire HTBI primers and Arm-PCR amplification of CDR3 regions were used to construct TCR beta libraries. TCRdb cleaned the public reads at Q25 with fastp, built clones with MiXCR and kept in-frame beta chains. Every distinct CDR3 protein forms one entry, paired with its most common genes and DNA. The sample table holds roughly 510,000 distinct CDR3 sequences, of which about 16% were seen once. The ten largest clones capture about 11% of the sample. Interpreted using the paper, the time point label stands for: newly diagnosed GD, antithyroid drugs for less than 3 months. For both TCR sequencing and RNA sequencing, RNA was extracted from PBMCs in TRIzol.

This sample also appeared in a second study, on T cells in Graves' hyperthyroidism and ophthalmopathy.

This sample comprised peripheral blood mononuclear cells (PBMCs), obtained at new diagnosis, from a patient treated with antithyroid drugs. Receptor source: a man between 18 and 35 years old with Graves disease. Donor details come from another sample of the same person, matched by shared clones.

This sequence joins TRBV7-9 and TRBJ1-2, with D unclear. From germline, CDR1 is SEHNR and CDR2 FQNEAQ (reference sequence). The CDR3 length is 14 residues. The ends were cut back, 1 base at V and 2 bases at J, with 8 bases in the middle. The CDR3 DNA is TGTGCCAGCAGCTTAGGTCCCGGGAACTATGGCTACACCTTC. Its translation: CASSLGPGNYGYTF. The whole variable domain, filled in from reference TRBV7-9 and TRBJ1-2, reads DTGVSQNPRHKITKRGQNVTFRCDPISEHNRLYWYRQTLGQGPEFLTYFQNEAQLEKSRLLSDRFSAERPKGSFSTLEIQRTEQGDSAMYLCASSLGPGNYGYTFGSGTRLTVV.

This clonotype showed up many times. This chain connects TRBV28 to TRBJ2-1; a weak D match, TRBD1 (6 bases). V gave up 3 bases and J gave up 5 bases, with 11 bases separating them. Germline V gives CDR1 MDHEN, CDR2 SYDVKM. The CDR3 sequence is 14 residues long. CDR3 sequence reads: CASSFRTDDNEQFF. Here the CDR3 DNA reads TGTGCCAGCAGTTTTCGGACAGACGACAATGAGCAGTTCTTC.

V gene TRBV18 combines with J gene TRBJ2-6; 8 positions match TRBD1. CDR3 length: 16 amino acids. The germline V gene has CDR1 KGHSH and CDR2 LQKENI. The V and J ends lost 5 bases and 4 bases, in that order; junction bases with no gene match: 7. CDR3: CASSRQGASGANVLTF. The CDR3 DNA follows: TGTGCCAGCTCAAGGCAGGGGGCAAGCGGGGCCAACGTCCTGACTTTC.